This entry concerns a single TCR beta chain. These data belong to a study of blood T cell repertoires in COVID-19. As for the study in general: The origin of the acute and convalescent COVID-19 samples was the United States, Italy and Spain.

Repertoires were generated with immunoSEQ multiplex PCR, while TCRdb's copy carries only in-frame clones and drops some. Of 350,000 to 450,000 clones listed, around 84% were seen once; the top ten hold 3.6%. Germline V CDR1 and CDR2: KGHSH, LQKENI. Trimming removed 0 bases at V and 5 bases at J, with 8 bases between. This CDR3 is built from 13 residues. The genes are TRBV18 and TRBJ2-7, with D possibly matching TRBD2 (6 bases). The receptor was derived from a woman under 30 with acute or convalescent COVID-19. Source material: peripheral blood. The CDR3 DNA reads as TGTGCCAGCTCACCACCGGGCGGGAACGAGCAGTACTTC. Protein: CASSPPGGNEQYF.